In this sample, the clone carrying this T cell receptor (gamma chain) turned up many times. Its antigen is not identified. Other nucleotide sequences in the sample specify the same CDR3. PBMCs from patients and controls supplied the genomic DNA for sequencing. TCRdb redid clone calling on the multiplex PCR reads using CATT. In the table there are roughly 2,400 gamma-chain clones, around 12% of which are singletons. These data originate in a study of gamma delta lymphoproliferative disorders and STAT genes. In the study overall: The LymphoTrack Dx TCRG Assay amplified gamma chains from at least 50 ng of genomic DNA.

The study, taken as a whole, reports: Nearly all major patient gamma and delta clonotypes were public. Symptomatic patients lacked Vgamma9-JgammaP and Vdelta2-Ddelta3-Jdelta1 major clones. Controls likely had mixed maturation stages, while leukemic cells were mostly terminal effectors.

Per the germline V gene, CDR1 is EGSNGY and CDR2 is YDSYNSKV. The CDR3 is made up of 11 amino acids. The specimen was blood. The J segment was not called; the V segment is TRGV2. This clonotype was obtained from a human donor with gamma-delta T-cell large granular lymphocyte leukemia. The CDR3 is CATWDVPGRLF. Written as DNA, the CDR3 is TGTGCCACCTGGGACGTCCCCGGTCGACTCTTT.